One sample yielded the 27 T cell receptor beta chains listed below, sequenced in a study of T cell clonality in common variable immunodeficiency. The data were produced by immunoSEQ multiplex PCR, yet TCRdb's version contains in-frame clones alone and is incomplete. In total the sample includes tens of thousands of clones, none of them seen once. The sequenced material came from peripheral blood mononuclear cells. These receptors all stem from a person aged 18-70 years in good health.

This clone was found many times. The read terminates 3 residues before the CDR3 end, so the remaining end is supplied by the germline J gene. The chain employs TRBV5-1 and TRBJ2-3, with 7 bases matching TRBD1. The V segment lost 2 bases and the J segment 3 bases; nucleotides outside the gene matches: 3. Per germline, CDR1 SGHRS and CDR2 YFSETQ. The CDR3 runs to 14 residues. The DNA read from the CDR3 is TGCGCCAGCAGCTTAGGGACAGCGACAGATACG. This translates into CASSLGTATDT. The CDR3, in full, reads CASSLGTATDTQYF. The full variable domain, rest sourced from reference TRBV5-1 and TRBJ2-3, is KAGVTQTPRYLIKTRGQQVTLSCSPISGHRSVSWYQQTPGQGLQFLFEYFSETQRNKGNFPGRFSGRQFSNSRSEMNVSTLELGDSALYLCASSLGTATDTQYFGPGTRLTVL.

This clone was picked up many times. The CDR3 end falls 3 residues outside the read, so it is completed with the germline J gene. The chain links TRBV29-1 to TRBJ1-2, with a weak D call TRBD1 (6 bases). This CDR3 is built from 11 residues. Germline V lookup: CDR1 SQVTM, CDR2 ANQGSEA. The germline V and J ends were trimmed by 5 bases and 5 bases, with 9 bases remaining between them. CDR3 bases read: TGCAGCGTTACAGGGATTTATGGC. This encodes CSVTGIYG. The full CDR3 reads CSVTGIYGYTF.

This clone has more than one count but fewer than ten. The sequence runs out 3 residues before the end of the CDR3; the remainder is reconstructed from the germline J gene. The chain combines TRBV7-9 with TRBJ2-7, with 7 bases fitting TRBD1. The CDR3 spans 13 residues. With 3 bases clipped from V and 3 bases from J, the junction kept 2 bases outside the gene matches. CDR1 and CDR2 (germline): SEHNR, FQNEAQ (reference sequence). The CDR3 spells CASSFWTGYEQYF. The sequenced CDR3 bases are TGTGCCAGCAGCTTCTGGACAGGCTACGAG.

This clone has a count of ten or more. The read stops 3 residues short of the end of the CDR3; the missing end is completed from the germline J gene. This chain uses TRBV7-2 with TRBJ2-7; 7 nucleotides match TRBD1. V dropped 5 bases and J dropped 3; count of bases not matched to a gene: 7. CDR3 length equals 14 residues. The germline V gene has CDR1 SGHTA and CDR2 FQGNSA. The CDR3 reads CASSPRQGDYEQYF. The DNA read from the CDR3 is TGTGCCAGCAGCCCCAGACAGGGAGACTACGAG.

This clone was found many times. The read terminates 3 residues ahead of where the CDR3 ends, so the germline J gene completes it. The chain employs TRBV5-1 and TRBJ1-6, with 7 bases matching TRBD1. V was clipped by 4 bases and J by 8 bases; unmatched bases: 9. CDR3 length equals 15 residues. From germline, CDR1 is SGHRS and CDR2 YFSETQ. The sequenced CDR3 bases are TGCGCCAGCAGCCAAGACAGGGACCGGCATTCACCC. It translates to CASSQDRDRHSP. The full-length CDR3 reads as CASSQDRDRHSPLHF.

As to this clone: The read falls 3 residues short of the CDR3 end, and the missing part is taken from the germline J gene. V and J are TRBV18 and TRBJ2-3; TRBD1 agrees at 7 bases. The CDR3 is 13 residues long. CDR1 and CDR2 (germline): KGHSH, LQKENI. CDR3 residues: CASSRDRRETQYF. The DNA read from the CDR3 is TGTGCCAGCTCACGGGACAGACGAGAGACG.

This clone occurred many times. Coverage ceases 3 residues before the CDR3 finishes, and the germline J gene fills in the end. The chain couples TRBV5-1 to TRBJ1-2, with a weak D call TRBD1 (5 bases). Germline values: CDR1 SGHRS, CDR2 YFSETQ. The CDR3 is 15 amino acids. V lost 4 bases, J lost 6 bases, and 19 bases lay in between. CDR3 DNA, as far as it was read: TGCGCCAGCAGCCCCGGTGGCGCAGGGAGAGATGGC. It codes for CASSPGGAGRDG. The full CDR3 protein is CASSPGGAGRDGYTF.

This clone was counted at least ten times. Coverage ceases 3 residues before the CDR3 finishes, and the germline J gene fills in the end. The J gene is TRBJ2-2, the V gene TRBV7-9; D perhaps matches TRBD1 (7 bases). Trimming pared 5 bases from V and 4 bases from J, leaving 8 bases between. The CDR3 runs to 13 residues. The germline V gene encodes CDR1 SEHNR and CDR2 FQNEAQ (reference sequence). The sequenced part of the CDR3 DNA is TGTGCCAGCAGCCAGGGGGGCACCGGGGAG. Encoded protein: CASSQGGTGE. The CDR3 in its entirety is CASSQGGTGELFF.

This clone turned up a few times. A read error is likely here: a far larger clone is one base away. The read terminates 3 residues before the CDR3 end, so the remaining end is supplied by the germline J gene. The gene calls are TRBV7-6 and TRBJ1-1, with a tentative D call TRBD1 (6 bases). The V gene's germline CDR1 is SGHVS and CDR2 FNYEAQ. CDR3 size: 14 residues. The CDR3 region is CAGSPGQMNTEAFF. CDR3 bases read: TGTGCCGGCAGCCCAGGACAGATGAACACTGAA. Full variable domain (rest looked up from reference TRBV7-6 and TRBJ1-1): GAGVSQSPRYKVTKRGQDVALRCDPISGHVSLYWYRQALGQGPEFLTYFNYEAQQDKSGLPNDRFSAERPEGSISTLTIQRTEQRDSAMYRCAGSPGQMNTEAFFGQGTRLTVV.

Many counts were recorded for this clone. The sequence runs out 3 residues before the end of the CDR3; the remainder is reconstructed from the germline J gene. The V gene is TRBV6-2 or TRBV6-3, the J gene TRBJ2-1; 8 positions agree with TRBD2. In germline, CDR1 is MNHEY, CDR2 SVGEGT. V shed 6 bases, J shed 7 bases, and the junction held 11 bases outside the gene matches. The CDR3 is 15 amino acids. The CDR3 reads CASREDEREWNEQFF. CDR3 bases read: TGTGCCAGCAGGGAGGATGAGCGGGAGTGGAATGAG.

This clone was seen at least ten times. The read gets to within 3 residues of the CDR3 end, and the germline J gene fills in the rest. The rearrangement joins TRBV2 to TRBJ2-1, with D unresolved. This CDR3 has 11 residues. Germline loops: CDR1 SNHLY, CDR2 FYNNEI. Between the trimmed V and J ends, which lost 6 bases and 6 bases, there was a span of 6 bases. CDR3 DNA, as far as it was read: TGTGCCAGCAGCTATACCAATGAG. Protein: CASSYTNE. The entire CDR3 is CASSYTNEQFF.

Ten or more counts support this clone. Sequencing ends 3 residues short of the CDR3 end; the germline J gene provides the rest. This chain links TRBV9 with TRBJ2-7; D is ambiguous. Trimming left V 2 bases short and J 1 base short, with 10 bases between. The CDR3 contains 14 residues. Germline CDR1 SGDLS, CDR2 YYNGEE. The CDR3 reads CASSVSDLSYEQYF. The part of the CDR3 DNA that was read is TGTGCCAGCAGCGTTAGTGACTTGTCCTACGAG.

This clone was detected many times. The read stops 3 residues short of the end of the CDR3; the missing end is completed from the germline J gene. The rearrangement links TRBV19 to TRBJ2-1; 10 bases fit TRBD1. The CDR3 loop spans 16 amino acids. The V gene end was trimmed by 3 bases and the J gene end by 7 bases; junction bases not matched to a gene: 9. CDR1 is LNHDA and CDR2 is SQIVND in the germline V gene (reference sequence). Partial CDR3 DNA: TGTGCCAGTAGTATCGCCATGGACAGGGGGGAGAATGAG. This codes for CASSIAMDRGENE. The CDR3 in full is CASSIAMDRGENEQFF.

This clone was observed at least ten times. The read is 3 residues too short to cover the CDR3 end, so that end is filled in from the germline J gene. V usage is TRBV14 and J usage is TRBJ2-7; a weak D match, TRBD1 (5 bases). This CDR3 contains 16 residues. The V end was cut by 0 bases, the J end by 6 bases, with 18 bases between. Per germline, CDR1 SGHDN and CDR2 FVKESK. Incomplete CDR3 DNA: TGTGCCAGCAGCCAAGATGCAGGGCTTACTATTCGCGAG. Residues: CASSQDAGLTIRE. The CDR3 in its entirety is CASSQDAGLTIREQYF.

The sample holds a few counts of this clone. The CDR3 extends 3 residues past the end of the read, so its final part is completed from the germline J gene. V gene TRBV7-8 combines with J gene TRBJ2-5; TRBD2 matches at 13 bases. This CDR3 region has 17 residues. The germline V gene has CDR1 SGHVS and CDR2 FQNEAQ. V lost 4 bases, J lost 5 bases, and 10 bases stayed unmatched. The DNA read from the CDR3 is TGTGCCAGCAGCTCCCTAGGACTAGCGGGAGAACGGGAGACC. The encoded protein is CASSSLGLAGERET. The CDR3 reads in full as CASSSLGLAGERETQYF.

About this clone itself: A much larger clone lies a single base off, so this may be a read error. The read falls 3 residues short of the CDR3 end, and the missing part is taken from the germline J gene. The chain links TRBV2 to TRBJ1-4; tentative D call: TRBD1 (6 bases). The CDR3 covers 14 residues. CDR1 and CDR2 (germline): SNHLY, FYNNEI. The CDR3 region is CASKGGGENSPLFF. The part of the CDR3 DNA that was read is TGTGCCAGCAAAGGAGGGGGGGAGAATTCACCA.

This clone has a count of ten or more. The CDR3 end is not reached by the read, which stops 3 residues before it; the germline J gene fills it in. The V gene is TRBV20-1, the J gene TRBJ2-2; a possible D gene is TRBD1 (5 bases). V dropped 0 bases and J dropped 6 bases, with 11 bases sitting between them. Germline-derived CDR1 and CDR2 are DFQATT and SNEGSKA (reference sequence). The CDR3 is made up of 14 amino acids. The sequenced CDR3 bases are TGCAGTGCTAGAGATTCGTTAGGGGCCGGGGAG. Protein: CSARDSLGAGE. The whole CDR3 is CSARDSLGAGELFF.

This clone was found many times. The CDR3 extends 3 residues past the end of the read, so its final part is completed from the germline J gene. The rearrangement links TRBV20-1 to TRBJ1-2; TRBD1 aligns across 9 bases. Germline CDR1 and CDR2: DFQATT and SNEGSKA (reference sequence). This CDR3 comprises 14 residues. CDR3 region: CSASPEQGAGGYTF. Partial CDR3 DNA: TGCAGTGCTAGCCCGGAACAGGGGGCGGGAGGC.

This clone appeared many times. The CDR3 end is not reached by the read, which stops 3 residues before it; the germline J gene fills it in. The chain combines TRBV2 with TRBJ1-1; TRBD1 matches at 8 bases. Germline V lookup: CDR1 SNHLY, CDR2 FYNNEI. Germline trimming cut 4 bases from V and 1 base from J; bases unmatched to any gene: 2. The CDR3 loop spans 14 amino acids. The CDR3 bases that were read are TGTGCCAGCAGTGGACAGGGGAGGAACACTGAA. This codes for CASSGQGRNTE. The whole CDR3 sequence reads CASSGQGRNTEAFF.

Regarding this clone: Read coverage stops 3 residues before the CDR3 terminus; the germline J gene supplies the remainder. The V gene is TRBV18, the J gene TRBJ1-2; D ambiguous. The germline V gene has CDR1 KGHSH and CDR2 LQKENI. The CDR3 runs to 11 residues. The CDR3 loop reads CASFATDTYTF. CDR3 DNA, as far as it was read: TGTGCCAGCTTCGCCACAGATACC.

This clone was seen repeatedly, ten times or more. The read comes to an end 3 residues before the CDR3 does, leaving the germline J gene to fill in the end. V is TRBV19 and J is TRBJ2-5; 12 bases are shared with TRBD2. The CDR3 contains 18 residues. Per the germline V gene, CDR1 is LNHDA and CDR2 is SQIVND (reference sequence). V was pared by 5 bases and J by 3 bases, with 13 bases of the junction left unmatched. The CDR3 protein is CASSAGQGLAGGEETQYF. The sequenced CDR3 bases are TGTGCCAGTAGTGCTGGCCAGGGGCTAGCGGGAGGGGAAGAGACC.

This clone showed up just a few times. The read halts 3 residues ahead of the CDR3 end, with the missing end drawn from the germline J gene. V is TRBV2 and J is TRBJ2-5; no definite D call. Germline V gene lookup returns CDR1 SNHLY and CDR2 FYNNEI. The CDR3 is made up of 10 amino acids. The V gene lost 4 bases and the J gene lost 7 bases, with 4 bases spanning the gap. Partial CDR3 DNA: TGTGCCAGCAGTGCCGGGACC. Protein product: CASSAGT. The full CDR3 sequence reads CASSAGTQYF.

This clone turned up a few times. A read error may produce the germline difference seen at one junction end. The read terminates 3 residues ahead of where the CDR3 ends, so the germline J gene completes it. The chain recombines TRBV7-9 with TRBJ2-4, with a possible D match to TRBD2 (6 bases). Germline assignment: CDR1 SEHNR and CDR2 FQNEAQ (reference sequence). This CDR3 has 15 residues. The CDR3 protein is CTSNPSEVTRGDQYF. CDR3 bases read: TGTACCAGCAATCCGTCGGAGGTCACGCGCGGGGAT.

In this sample, this clone turned up many times. The CDR3 is cut off 3 residues early in the read; its end comes from the germline J gene. This chain links TRBV5-1 with TRBJ2-3, with D uncertain. Germline CDR1 SGHRS, CDR2 YFSETQ. V was trimmed by 3 bases and J by 2 bases, leaving 13 bases between them. The CDR3 extends over 15 amino acids. The sequenced CDR3 bases are TGCGCCAGCAGCTCCAAAGCTGCGCCCACAGATACG. Translating gives CASSSKAAPTDT. The whole CDR3 region reads CASSSKAAPTDTQYF.

In its sample, this clone was seen a few times. The read ends 3 residues shy of where the CDR3 ends; the end is completed using the germline J gene. The chain couples TRBV19 to TRBJ1-1, with 7 bases matching TRBD1. The trim removed 6 bases at V and 4 bases at J, leaving 8 bases unmatched. The CDR3 has 14 residues. Germline assignment: CDR1 LNHDA and CDR2 SQIVND (reference sequence). The sequenced part of the CDR3 DNA is TGTGCCAGTAGCGACACAGGGGTTGGCACTGAA. Encoded protein: CASSDTGVGTE. The whole CDR3 sequence reads CASSDTGVGTEAFF.

The sample holds many counts of this clone. The sequenced CDR3 bases are TGTGCCAGCAGCGGATGGGAGTTAGAGGGGGAGACC. Translation gives CASSGWELEGET. The full CDR3 is CASSGWELEGETQYF. The chain carries TRBV7-6 and TRBJ2-5; D may match TRBD1 or TRBD2 (5 bases each). Read sequence stops 3 residues before the CDR3 end, and the germline J gene provides the missing end. The CDR3 length is 15 residues. Looked up from germline, CDR1 is SGHVS and CDR2 is FNYEAQ. V lost 5 bases to trimming and J lost 5 bases, with 18 bases between them.

This clone was observed at least ten times. The DNA ends 3 residues before the CDR3 does, and the rest of the CDR3 is filled in from the germline J gene. The gene calls are TRBV4-2 and TRBJ2-2; D may correspond to TRBD1 or TRBD2 (6 bases each). CDR1 and CDR2 (germline): LGHNA, YNFKEQ. The ends were cut back, 1 base at V and 8 bases at J, with 14 bases in the middle. There are 15 residues in the CDR3. CDR3 loop: CASSQVSTGRGELFF. The part of the CDR3 DNA that was read is TGTGCCAGCAGCCAAGTTTCAACAGGGAGGGGGGAG.